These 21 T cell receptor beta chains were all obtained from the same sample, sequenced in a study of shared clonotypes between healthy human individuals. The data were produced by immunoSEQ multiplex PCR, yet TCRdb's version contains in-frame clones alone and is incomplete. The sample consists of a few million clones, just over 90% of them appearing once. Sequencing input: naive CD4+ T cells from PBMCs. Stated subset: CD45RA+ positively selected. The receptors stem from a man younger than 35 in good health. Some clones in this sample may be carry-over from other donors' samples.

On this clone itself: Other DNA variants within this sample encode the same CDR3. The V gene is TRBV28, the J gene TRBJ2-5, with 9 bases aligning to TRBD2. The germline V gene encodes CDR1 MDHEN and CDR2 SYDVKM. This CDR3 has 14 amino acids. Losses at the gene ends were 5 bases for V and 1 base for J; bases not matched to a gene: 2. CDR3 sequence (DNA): TGTGCCAGCAGTCCAGCGGGAGGCCAAGAGACCCAGTACTTC. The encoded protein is CASSPAGGQETQYF.

The CDR3 loop reads CASSILRTDSGNTIYF. The DNA for the CDR3 is TGTGCCAGTAGTATACTTCGGACAGACTCTGGAAACACCATATATTTT. The chain carries TRBV19 and TRBJ1-3, with D possibly matching TRBD1 (6 bases). Per the germline V gene, CDR1 is LNHDA and CDR2 is SQIVND (reference sequence). The CDR3 loop spans 16 amino acids. The germline V and J ends were trimmed by 2 bases and 0 bases, with 11 bases remaining between them.

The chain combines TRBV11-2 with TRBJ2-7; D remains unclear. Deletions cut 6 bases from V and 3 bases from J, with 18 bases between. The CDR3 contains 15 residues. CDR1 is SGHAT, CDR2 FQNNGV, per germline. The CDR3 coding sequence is TGTGCCAGCAGTCCATTACGTCGCGGCCTCTACGAGCAGTACTTC. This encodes CASSPLRRGLYEQYF.

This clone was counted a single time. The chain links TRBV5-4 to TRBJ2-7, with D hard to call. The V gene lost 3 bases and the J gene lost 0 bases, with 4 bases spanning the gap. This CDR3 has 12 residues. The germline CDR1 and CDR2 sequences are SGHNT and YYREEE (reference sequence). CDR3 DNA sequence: TGTGCCAGCAGCTACAACTCCTACGAGCAGTACTTC. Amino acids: CASSYNSYEQYF.

CDR3: CASSFENPPNDNEQFF. CDR3 nucleotides: TGTGCCAGCAGTTTTGAGAATCCCCCCAACGACAATGAGCAGTTCTTC. The chain has TRBV28 and TRBJ2-1, with unresolved D. Trimming pared 3 bases from V and 5 bases from J, leaving 17 bases between. Germline CDR1 MDHEN, CDR2 SYDVKM. CDR3 size: 16 residues.

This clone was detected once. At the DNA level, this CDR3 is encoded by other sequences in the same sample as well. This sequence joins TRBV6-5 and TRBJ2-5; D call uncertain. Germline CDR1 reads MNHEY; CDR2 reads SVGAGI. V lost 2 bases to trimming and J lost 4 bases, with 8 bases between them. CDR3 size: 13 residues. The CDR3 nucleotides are TGTGCCAGCAGTTACCCCGGCACAGAGACCCAGTACTTC. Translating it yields CASSYPGTETQYF.

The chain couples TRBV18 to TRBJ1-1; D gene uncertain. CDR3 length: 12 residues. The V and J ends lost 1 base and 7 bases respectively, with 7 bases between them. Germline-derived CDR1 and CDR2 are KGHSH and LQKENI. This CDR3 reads CASSPQQGEAFF. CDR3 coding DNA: TGTGCCAGCTCACCACAACAAGGTGAAGCTTTCTTT.

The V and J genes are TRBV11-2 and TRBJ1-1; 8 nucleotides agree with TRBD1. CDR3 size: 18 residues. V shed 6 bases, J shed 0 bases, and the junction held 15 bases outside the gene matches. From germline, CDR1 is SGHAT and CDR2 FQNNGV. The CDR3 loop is CASRYHSGGLSMNTEAFF. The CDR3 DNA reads TGTGCCAGCAGGTATCATTCAGGGGGCCTCTCGATGAACACTGAAGCTTTCTTT.

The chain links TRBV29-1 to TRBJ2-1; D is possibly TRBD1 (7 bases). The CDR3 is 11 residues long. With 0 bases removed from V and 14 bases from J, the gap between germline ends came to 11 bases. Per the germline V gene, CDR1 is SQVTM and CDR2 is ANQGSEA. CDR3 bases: TGCAGCGTTGAAGACAGGGGGAGGAAGTTCTTC. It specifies CSVEDRGRKFF.

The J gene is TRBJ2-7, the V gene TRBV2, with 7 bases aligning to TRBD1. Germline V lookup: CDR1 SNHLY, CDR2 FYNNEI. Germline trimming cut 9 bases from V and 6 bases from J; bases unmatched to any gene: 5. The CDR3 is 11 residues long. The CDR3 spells CASTGELEQYF. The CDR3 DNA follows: TGTGCCAGTACAGGGGAGCTCGAGCAGTACTTC.

This CDR3 is CASSEDTRVSGTIYF. The CDR3 DNA reads as TGTGCCAGCAGCGAGGACACCAGGGTCTCCGGAACCATATATTTT. The rearrangement joins TRBV9 to TRBJ1-3; a weak D match, TRBD1 (5 bases). Trimming cost V 3 bases and J 10 bases, with 20 bases left between them. The CDR3 spans 15 residues. Germline values: CDR1 SGDLS, CDR2 YYNGEE. The full variable domain, its missing parts supplied by reference TRBV9 and TRBJ1-3, is DSGVTQTPKHLITATGQRVTLRCSPRSGDLSVYWYQQSLDQGLQFLIQYYNGEERAKGNILERFSAQQFPDLHSELNLSSLELGDSALYFCASSEDTRVSGTIYFGEGSWLTVV.

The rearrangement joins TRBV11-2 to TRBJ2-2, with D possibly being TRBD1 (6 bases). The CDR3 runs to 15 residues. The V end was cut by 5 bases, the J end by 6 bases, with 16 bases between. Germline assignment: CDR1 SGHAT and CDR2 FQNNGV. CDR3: CASSLQGAPPGELFF. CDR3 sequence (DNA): TGTGCCAGCAGCCTACAGGGCGCGCCCCCCGGGGAGCTGTTTTTT.

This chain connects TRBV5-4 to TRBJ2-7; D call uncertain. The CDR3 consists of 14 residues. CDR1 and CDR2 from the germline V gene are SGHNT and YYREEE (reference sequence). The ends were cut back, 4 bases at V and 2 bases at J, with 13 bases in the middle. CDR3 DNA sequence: TGTGCCAGCAGCCTCGCTGAAGGAACCTACGAGCAGTACTTC. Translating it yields CASSLAEGTYEQYF.

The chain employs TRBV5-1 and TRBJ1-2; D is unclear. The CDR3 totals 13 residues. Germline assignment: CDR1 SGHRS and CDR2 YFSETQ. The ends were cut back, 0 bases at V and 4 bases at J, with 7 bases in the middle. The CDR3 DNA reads TGCGCCAGCAGCTTGGAACAAGCCTATGGCTACACCTTC. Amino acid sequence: CASSLEQAYGYTF. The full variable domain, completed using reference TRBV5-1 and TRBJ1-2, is KAGVTQTPRYLIKTRGQQVTLSCSPISGHRSVSWYQQTPGQGLQFLFEYFSETQRNKGNFPGRFSGRQFSNSRSEMNVSTLELGDSALYLCASSLEQAYGYTFGSGTRLTVV.

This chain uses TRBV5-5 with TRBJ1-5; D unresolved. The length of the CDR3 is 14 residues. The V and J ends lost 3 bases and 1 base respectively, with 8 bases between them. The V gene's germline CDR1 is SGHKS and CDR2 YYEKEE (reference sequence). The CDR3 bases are TGTGCCAGCAGCTCGTCAGTAAGCAATCAGCCCCAGCATTTT. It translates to CASSSSVSNQPQHF.

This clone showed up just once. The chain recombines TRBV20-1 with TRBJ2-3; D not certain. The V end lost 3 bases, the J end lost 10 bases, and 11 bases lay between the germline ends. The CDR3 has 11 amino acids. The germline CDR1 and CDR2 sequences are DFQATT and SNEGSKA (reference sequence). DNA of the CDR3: TGCAGTGCTAGCCTCTTTCCGGCGCAGTATTTT. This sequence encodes CSASLFPAQYF.

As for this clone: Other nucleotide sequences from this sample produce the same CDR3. This CDR3 is CASSTPDRANYGYTF. CDR3 sequence (DNA): TGTGCCAGCAGCACCCCGGACAGAGCGAACTATGGCTACACCTTC. The chain is built from TRBV7-2 and TRBJ1-2; possible D gene TRBD1, 6 bases. CDR3 length equals 15 residues. Germline CDR1 is SGHTA and CDR2 is FQGNSA. Trimming shortened V by 5 bases and J by 2 bases, and 15 bases separated the two germline ends.

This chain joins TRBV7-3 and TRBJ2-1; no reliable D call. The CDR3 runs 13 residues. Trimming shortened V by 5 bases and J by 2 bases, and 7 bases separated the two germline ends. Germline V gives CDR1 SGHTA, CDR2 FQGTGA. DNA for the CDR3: TGTGCCAGCAGCCGAAAAGCCTACAATGAGCAGTTCTTC. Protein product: CASSRKAYNEQFF.

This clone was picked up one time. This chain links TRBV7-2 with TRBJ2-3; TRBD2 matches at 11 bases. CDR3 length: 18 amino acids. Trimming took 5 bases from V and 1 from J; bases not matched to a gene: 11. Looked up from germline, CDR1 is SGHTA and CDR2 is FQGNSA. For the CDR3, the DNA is TGTGCCAGCAGCCTTAGCGGGAGGGCCATCCTGGGCACAGATACGCAGTATTTT. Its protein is CASSLSGRAILGTDTQYF. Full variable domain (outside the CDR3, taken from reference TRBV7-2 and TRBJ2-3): GAGVSQSPSNKVTEKGKDVELRCDPISGHTALYWYRQSLGQGLEFLIYFQGNSAPDKSGLPSDRFSAERTGGSVSTLTIQRTQQEDSAVYLCASSLSGRAILGTDTQYFGPGTRLTVL.

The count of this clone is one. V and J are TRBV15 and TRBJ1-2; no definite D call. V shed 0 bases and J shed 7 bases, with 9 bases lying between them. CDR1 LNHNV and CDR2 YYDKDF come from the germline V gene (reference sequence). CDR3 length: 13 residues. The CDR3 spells CATSRDGLGGYTF. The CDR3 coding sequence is TGTGCCACCAGCAGAGACGGGTTGGGTGGCTACACCTTC.

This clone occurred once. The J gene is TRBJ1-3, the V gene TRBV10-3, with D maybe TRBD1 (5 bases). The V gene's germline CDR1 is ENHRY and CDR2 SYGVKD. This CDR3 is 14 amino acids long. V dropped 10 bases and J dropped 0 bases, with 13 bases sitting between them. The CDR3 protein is CANRDAGSGNTIYF. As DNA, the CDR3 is TGTGCCAACCGGGACGCCGGCTCTGGAAACACCATATATTTT.